These T cell receptor beta chains were read from a single sample in a study of OX40 agonist ivuxolimab in advanced cancers. Only in-frame clones appear in the TCRdb table, and some are missing; sequencing was by immunoSEQ multiplex PCR. The repertoire has some 99,000 clones, around 94% of them found once; the top ten carry 0.15% to 0.2%. The sample in question was CD4+ or CD8+ T cells sorted from blood, obtained in a trial of the OX40 agonist ivuxolimab. These receptors all stem from an adult with an advanced solid tumor such as melanoma, head and neck, liver or kidney cancer. Each CDR3 is given with its conserved first and last residue. The D gene is left open where the match is weak. Size is omitted from some rows. Given values are once, few, many or a class for expanded clones.

D gene: -; V gene: TRBV7-2; J gene: TRBJ2-2; clone size: -; CDR3 DNA: TGTGCCAGCAGCTTAGTATCGGCGGGCGGGGAGCTGTTTTTT; CDR3 protein: CASSLVSAGGELFF
D gene: -; V gene: TRBV4-2; J gene: TRBJ1-4; clone size: -; CDR3 DNA: TGTGCCAGCAGCCAAGTGGGGGGGTCGGGTAATGAAAAACTGTTTTTT; CDR3 protein: CASSQVGGSGNEKLFF
D gene: TRBD1; V gene: TRBV18; J gene: TRBJ1-6; clone size: once; CDR3 DNA: TGTGCCAGCTCACCACTCTCGACTGGGACAGCTAATTCACCCCTCCACTTT; CDR3 protein: CASSPLSTGTANSPLHF
D gene: TRBD1; V gene: TRBV19; J gene: TRBJ2-5; clone size: -; CDR3 DNA: TGTGCCAGTAGCCCAACGGGACAGGGGGAAGAGACCCAGTACTTC; CDR3 protein: CASSPTGQGEETQYF
D gene: -; V gene: TRBV7-3; J gene: TRBJ2-2; clone size: -; CDR3 DNA: TGTGCCAGCAGCTTAGGAAGCAGCACCGGGGAGCTGTTTTTT; CDR3 protein: CASSLGSSTGELFF
D gene: TRBD1; V gene: TRBV2; J gene: TRBJ1-2; clone size: -; CDR3 DNA: TGTGCCAGCAGTGTATCGACAGGGGATGGCTATGGCTACACCTTC; CDR3 protein: CASSVSTGDGYGYTF
D gene: -; V gene: TRBV28; J gene: TRBJ1-2; clone size: -; CDR3 DNA: TGTGCCAGCAGTTTCAGGACCTATGGCTACACCTTC; CDR3 protein: CASSFRTYGYTF
D gene: -; V gene: TRBV6-4; J gene: TRBJ2-5; clone size: -; CDR3 DNA: TGTGCCAGCAGTGAAGGGAGAGGGGCTAGGACCCAGTACTTC; CDR3 protein: CASSEGRGARTQYF
D gene: TRBD2; V gene: TRBV9; J gene: TRBJ2-2; clone size: once; CDR3 DNA: TGTGCCAGCAGCGTAGGGGGGACTAGGGGACGCACCGGGGAGCTGTTTTTT; CDR3 protein: CASSVGGTRGRTGELFF
D gene: -; V gene: TRBV10-3; J gene: TRBJ1-1; clone size: -; CDR3 DNA: TGTGCCATCAGTGATCCCCAAAGAGGTGGCACTGAAGCTTTCTTT; CDR3 protein: CAISDPQRGGTEAFF
D gene: TRBD1; V gene: TRBV19; J gene: TRBJ1-2; clone size: -; CDR3 DNA: TGTGCCAGTAGTGCCGAGCCGGGACAGAACCATGGCTACACCTTC; CDR3 protein: CASSAEPGQNHGYTF
D gene: -; V gene: TRBV7-2; J gene: TRBJ1-2; clone size: -; CDR3 DNA: TGTGCCAGCAGCCTCCGGAACTATGGCTACACCTTC; CDR3 protein: CASSLRNYGYTF
D gene: -; V gene: TRBV19; J gene: TRBJ1-5; clone size: -; CDR3 DNA: TGTGCCAGTAGTAAGGGCTTCAATCAGCCCCAGCATTTT; CDR3 protein: CASSKGFNQPQHF
D gene: -; V gene: TRBV5-6; J gene: TRBJ2-7; clone size: once; CDR3 DNA: TGTGCCAGCAGCTTAGGGGGGGCGCGTCTAACCGACGAGCAGTACTTC; CDR3 protein: CASSLGGARLTDEQYF
D gene: TRBD1; V gene: TRBV18; J gene: TRBJ1-4; clone size: few; CDR3 DNA: TGTGCCAGCTCACCAATGGGACAGCCCGAAAAACTGTTTTTT; CDR3 protein: CASSPMGQPEKLFF
D gene: -; V gene: TRBV29-1; J gene: TRBJ2-7; clone size: -; CDR3 DNA: TGCAGCGTTGAAGACCCGGGCTACGAGCAGTACTTC; CDR3 protein: CSVEDPGYEQYF
D gene: TRBD1; V gene: TRBV7-2; J gene: TRBJ2-1; clone size: once; CDR3 DNA: TGTGCCAGCAGCTTTTTGACAGGGGGTGGCGAGCAGTTCTTC; CDR3 protein: CASSFLTGGGEQFF
D gene: -; V gene: TRBV29-1; J gene: TRBJ1-1; clone size: -; CDR3 DNA: TGCAGCTCCTCTACCAGGGGTGGGACTGAAGCTTTCTTT; CDR3 protein: CSSSTRGGTEAFF
D gene: -; V gene: TRBV10-3; J gene: TRBJ1-2; clone size: -; CDR3 DNA: TGTGCCACCCTACCAGGAGGGACCTCTGGCTACACCTTC; CDR3 protein: CATLPGGTSGYTF
D gene: TRBD1; V gene: TRBV7-2; J gene: TRBJ2-1; clone size: -; CDR3 DNA: TGTGCCAGCAGCTCCCAGACAGGGTTGGGCAATGAGCAGTTCTTC; CDR3 protein: CASSSQTGLGNEQFF
D gene: -; V gene: TRBV6-1; J gene: TRBJ1-5; clone size: -; CDR3 DNA: TGTGCCAGCAGTCCCCGGACTGCCAATCAGCCCCAGCATTTT; CDR3 protein: CASSPRTANQPQHF
D gene: -; V gene: TRBV5-4; J gene: TRBJ1-1; clone size: -; CDR3 DNA: TGTGCCAGCAGCTCGCGCCCAAACACTGAAGCTTTCTTT; CDR3 protein: CASSSRPNTEAFF
D gene: -; V gene: TRBV7-6; J gene: TRBJ1-3; clone size: -; CDR3 DNA: TGTGCCAGCAGCTTCCGGGACACCTCTGGAAACACCATATATTTT; CDR3 protein: CASSFRDTSGNTIYF
D gene: -; V gene: TRBV5-1; J gene: TRBJ1-1; clone size: -; CDR3 DNA: TGCGCCAGCAGCTTGGCAGCTCGGGAGAACACTGAAGCTTTCTTT; CDR3 protein: CASSLAARENTEAFF
D gene: -; V gene: TRBV11-3; J gene: TRBJ2-2; clone size: -; CDR3 DNA: TGTGCCAGCAGCTTAGACGGGAACACCGGGGAGCTGTTTTTT; CDR3 protein: CASSLDGNTGELFF
D gene: -; V gene: TRBV6-6; J gene: TRBJ2-5; clone size: once; CDR3 DNA: TGTGCCAGCAGTTACAAATACAGGGTTGAGGAGACCCAGTACTTC; CDR3 protein: CASSYKYRVEETQYF
D gene: -; V gene: TRBV5-4; J gene: TRBJ2-3; clone size: -; CDR3 DNA: TGTGCCAGCAGCTTGAGGCAGACCACAGATACGCAGTATTTT; CDR3 protein: CASSLRQTTDTQYF
D gene: -; V gene: TRBV6-5; J gene: TRBJ2-5; clone size: -; CDR3 DNA: TGTGCCAGCAGTACCGGGATATGGGAGACCCAGTACTTC; CDR3 protein: CASSTGIWETQYF
D gene: TRBD1; V gene: TRBV6-6; J gene: TRBJ1-1; clone size: -; CDR3 DNA: TGTGCCAGCAGCGGGACAGGGAGAACTGAAGCTTTCTTT; CDR3 protein: CASSGTGRTEAFF
D gene: -; V gene: TRBV10-3; J gene: TRBJ1-2; clone size: -; CDR3 DNA: TGTGCCATCAGTGAGTCGGACGGGAGGCCCTATAACTATGGCTACACCTTC; CDR3 protein: CAISESDGRPYNYGYTF
D gene: TRBD1; V gene: TRBV10-1; J gene: TRBJ2-7; clone size: -; CDR3 DNA: TGCGCCAGCAGCCTGGGACAGGGGGGCTCCTACGAGCAGTACTTC; CDR3 protein: CASSLGQGGSYEQYF
D gene: -; V gene: TRBV15; J gene: TRBJ1-1; clone size: -; CDR3 DNA: TGTGCCACCAGCACCCTTAGGACAGCTGAAGCTTTCTTT; CDR3 protein: CATSTLRTAEAFF
D gene: -; V gene: TRBV27; J gene: TRBJ2-5; clone size: -; CDR3 DNA: TGTGCCAGCAGTCCCCGGGGGCGGGAGACCCAGTACTTC; CDR3 protein: CASSPRGRETQYF
D gene: TRBD1; V gene: TRBV6-5; J gene: TRBJ1-1; clone size: -; CDR3 DNA: TGTGCCAGCACCTCTAGTACAGGGGGTAGTACTGAAGCTTTCTTT; CDR3 protein: CASTSSTGGSTEAFF
D gene: -; V gene: TRBV5-1; J gene: TRBJ2-7; clone size: -; CDR3 DNA: TGCGCCAGCAGCTTGGATCCACACCCCGGGGCCTACGAGCAGTACTTC; CDR3 protein: CASSLDPHPGAYEQYF
D gene: -; V gene: TRBV6-5; J gene: TRBJ1-4; clone size: -; CDR3 DNA: TGTGCCAGCACCAAGGCAACGGGACGAAATGAAAAACTGTTTTTT; CDR3 protein: CASTKATGRNEKLFF
D gene: -; V gene: TRBV9; J gene: TRBJ2-2; clone size: once; CDR3 DNA: TGTGCCAGCAGCGTCCGGGGATCGGCCTACAACACCGGGGAGCTGTTTTTT; CDR3 protein: CASSVRGSAYNTGELFF
D gene: -; V gene: TRBV6-1; J gene: TRBJ1-3; clone size: -; CDR3 DNA: TGTGCCAGCAGTGAGCTACGGGCAGGGGCCGGAAACACCATATATTTT; CDR3 protein: CASSELRAGAGNTIYF
D gene: TRBD1; V gene: TRBV19; J gene: TRBJ1-2; clone size: -; CDR3 DNA: TGTGCCAGCCACCCCCCGACAGGGGGCTTATCTGGCTACACCTTC; CDR3 protein: CASHPPTGGLSGYTF
D gene: -; V gene: TRBV6-1; J gene: TRBJ2-7; clone size: -; CDR3 DNA: TGTGCCAGCAGGAATGCCAGGGAGCAGTACTTC; CDR3 protein: CASRNAREQYF
D gene: TRBD1; V gene: TRBV7-2; J gene: TRBJ2-5; clone size: -; CDR3 DNA: TGTGCCAGCAGCTTAGGCCCACAGGGGAGCGGCCAAGAGACCCAGTACTTC; CDR3 protein: CASSLGPQGSGQETQYF
D gene: -; V gene: TRBV27; J gene: TRBJ2-5; clone size: -; CDR3 DNA: TGTGCCAGCAGTACCTCCTACAGGAGAGAGACCCAGTACTTC; CDR3 protein: CASSTSYRRETQYF
D gene: TRBD2; V gene: TRBV5-1; J gene: TRBJ2-3; clone size: -; CDR3 DNA: TGCGCCAGCAGCTCAGGGACTAGCGGGGCCACAGATACGCAGTATTTT; CDR3 protein: CASSSGTSGATDTQYF
D gene: -; V gene: TRBV27; J gene: TRBJ2-7; clone size: -; CDR3 DNA: TGTGCCAGCAGTTTGGGTAGGGTCTCCGAGCAGTACTTC; CDR3 protein: CASSLGRVSEQYF
D gene: -; V gene: TRBV5-1; J gene: TRBJ2-1; clone size: -; CDR3 DNA: TGCGCCAGCAGCTCGGCGTCCTACAATGAGCAGTTCTTC; CDR3 protein: CASSSASYNEQFF
D gene: -; V gene: TRBV18; J gene: TRBJ2-5; clone size: -; CDR3 DNA: TGTGCCAGCTTAACCGGGCTCCCCGCCGGGGAGACCCAGTACTTC; CDR3 protein: CASLTGLPAGETQYF